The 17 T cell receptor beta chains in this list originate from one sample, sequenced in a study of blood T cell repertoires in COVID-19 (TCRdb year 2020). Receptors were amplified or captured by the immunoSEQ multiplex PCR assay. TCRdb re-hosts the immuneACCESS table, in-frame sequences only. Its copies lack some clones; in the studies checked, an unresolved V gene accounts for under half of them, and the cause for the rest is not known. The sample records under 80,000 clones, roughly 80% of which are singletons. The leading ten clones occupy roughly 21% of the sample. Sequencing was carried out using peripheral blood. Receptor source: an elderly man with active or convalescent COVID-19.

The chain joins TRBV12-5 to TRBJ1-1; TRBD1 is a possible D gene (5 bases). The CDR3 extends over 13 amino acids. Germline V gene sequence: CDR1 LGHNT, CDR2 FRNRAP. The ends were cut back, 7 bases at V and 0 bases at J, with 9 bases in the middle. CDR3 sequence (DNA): TGTGCTAGTGCCCCGACAGTGAACACTGAAGCTTTCTTT. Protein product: CASAPTVNTEAFF.

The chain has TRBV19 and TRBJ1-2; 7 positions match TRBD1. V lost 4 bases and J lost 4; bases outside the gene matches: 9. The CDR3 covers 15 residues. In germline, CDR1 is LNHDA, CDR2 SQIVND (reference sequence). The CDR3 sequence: CASSRAGGTIYGYTF. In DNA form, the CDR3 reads TGTGCCAGTAGTAGGGCAGGGGGTACGATCTATGGCTACACCTTC.

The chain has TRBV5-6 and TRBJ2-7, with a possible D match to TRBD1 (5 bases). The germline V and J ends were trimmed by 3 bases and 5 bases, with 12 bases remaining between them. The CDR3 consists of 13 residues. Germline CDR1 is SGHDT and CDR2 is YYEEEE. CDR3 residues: CASSWTAGHEQYF. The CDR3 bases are TGTGCCAGCAGCTGGACGGCAGGGCACGAGCAGTACTTC.

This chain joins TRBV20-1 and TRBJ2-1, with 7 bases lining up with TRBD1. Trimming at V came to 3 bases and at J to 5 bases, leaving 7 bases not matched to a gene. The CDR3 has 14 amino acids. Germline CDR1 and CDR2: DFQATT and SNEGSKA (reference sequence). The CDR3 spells CSASPGTVNNEQFF. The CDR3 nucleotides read TGCAGTGCTAGTCCCGGGACAGTAAACAATGAGCAGTTCTTC.

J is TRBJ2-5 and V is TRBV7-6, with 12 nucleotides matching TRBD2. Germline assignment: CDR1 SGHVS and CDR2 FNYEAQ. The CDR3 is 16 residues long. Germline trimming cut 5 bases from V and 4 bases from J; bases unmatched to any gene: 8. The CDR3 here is CASSLIGLAGRETQYF. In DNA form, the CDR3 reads TGTGCCAGCAGCCTCATAGGACTAGCGGGAAGAGAGACCCAGTACTTC.

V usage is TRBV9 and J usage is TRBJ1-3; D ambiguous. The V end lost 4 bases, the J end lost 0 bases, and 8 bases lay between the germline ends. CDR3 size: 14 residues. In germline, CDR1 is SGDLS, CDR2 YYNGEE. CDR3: CASSPKLSGNTIYF. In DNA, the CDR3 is TGTGCCAGCAGCCCTAAGCTCTCTGGAAACACCATATATTTT.

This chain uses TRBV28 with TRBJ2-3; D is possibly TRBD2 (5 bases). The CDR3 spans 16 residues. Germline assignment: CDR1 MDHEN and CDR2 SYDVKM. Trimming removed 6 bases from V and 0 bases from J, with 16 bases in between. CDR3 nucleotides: TGTGCCAGCAGCAACCCCCAGCGGACTAGCACAGATACGCAGTATTTT. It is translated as CASSNPQRTSTDTQYF.

CDR3: CAWSSLQVQYF. CDR3 in DNA: TGTGCCTGGAGTTCACTGCAGGTTCAGTACTTC. The rearrangement uses TRBV30 and TRBJ2-4, with D unclear. The germline V and J ends were trimmed by 2 bases and 11 bases, with 10 bases remaining between them. CDR1 and CDR2 from the germline V gene are GTSNPN and SVGIG (reference sequence). The CDR3 is 11 amino acids.

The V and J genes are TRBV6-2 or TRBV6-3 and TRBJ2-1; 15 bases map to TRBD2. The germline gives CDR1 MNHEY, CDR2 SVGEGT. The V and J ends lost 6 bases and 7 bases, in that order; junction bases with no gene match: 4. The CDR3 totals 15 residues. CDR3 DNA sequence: TGTGCCAGCAGCCTTGGGACTAGCGGGAGGAATGAGCAGTTCTTC. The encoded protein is CASSLGTSGRNEQFF.

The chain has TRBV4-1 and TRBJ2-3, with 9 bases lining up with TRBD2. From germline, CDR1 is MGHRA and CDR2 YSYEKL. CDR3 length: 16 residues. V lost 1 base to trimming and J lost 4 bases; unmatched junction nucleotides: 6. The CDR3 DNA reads TGCGCCAGCAGCCAAGGCGGGCGGGGGGGGGCAGATACGCAGTATTTT. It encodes CASSQGGRGGADTQYF.

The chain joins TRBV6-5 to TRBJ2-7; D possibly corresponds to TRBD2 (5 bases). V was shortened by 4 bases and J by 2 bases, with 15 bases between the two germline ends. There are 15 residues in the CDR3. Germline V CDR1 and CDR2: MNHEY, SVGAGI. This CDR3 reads CASSSEGAPAYEQYF. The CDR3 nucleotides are TGTGCCAGCAGTTCAGAGGGCGCCCCCGCCTACGAGCAGTACTTC.

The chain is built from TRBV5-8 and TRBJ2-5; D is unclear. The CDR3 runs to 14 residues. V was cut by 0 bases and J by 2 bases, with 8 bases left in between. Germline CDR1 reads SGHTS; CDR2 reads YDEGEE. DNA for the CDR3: TGTGCCAGCAGCTTGGTTCACACACAAGAGACCCAGTACTTC. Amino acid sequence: CASSLVHTQETQYF.

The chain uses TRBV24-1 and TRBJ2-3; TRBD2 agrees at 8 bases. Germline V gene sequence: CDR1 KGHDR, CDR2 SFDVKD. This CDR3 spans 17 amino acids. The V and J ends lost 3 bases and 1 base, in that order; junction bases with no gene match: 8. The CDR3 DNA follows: TGTGCCACCAGTGATCCGGGACTAGGTGACGGCACAGATACGCAGTATTTT. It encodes CATSDPGLGDGTDTQYF.

This CDR3 is CASSYEETQYF. The CDR3 bases are TGTGCCAGCAGTTATGAGGAGACCCAGTACTTC. The gene calls are TRBV6-2 or TRBV6-3 and TRBJ2-5; D is unclear. The CDR3 is made up of 11 amino acids. The V gene's germline CDR1 is MNHEY and CDR2 SVGEGT. With 3 bases removed from V and 5 bases from J, the gap between germline ends came to 4 bases.

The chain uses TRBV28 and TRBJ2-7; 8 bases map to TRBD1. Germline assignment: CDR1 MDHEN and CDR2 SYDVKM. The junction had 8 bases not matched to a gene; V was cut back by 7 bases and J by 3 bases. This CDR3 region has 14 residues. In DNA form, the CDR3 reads TGTGCCAGCACCCCTTCGACAGGGGTCTACGAGCAGTACTTC. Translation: CASTPSTGVYEQYF.

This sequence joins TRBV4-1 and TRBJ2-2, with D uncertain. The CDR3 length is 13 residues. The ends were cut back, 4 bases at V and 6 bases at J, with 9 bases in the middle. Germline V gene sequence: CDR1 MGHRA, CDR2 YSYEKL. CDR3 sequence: CASSPLGAGELFF. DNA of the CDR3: TGCGCCAGCAGCCCGCTAGGTGCCGGGGAGCTGTTTTTT.

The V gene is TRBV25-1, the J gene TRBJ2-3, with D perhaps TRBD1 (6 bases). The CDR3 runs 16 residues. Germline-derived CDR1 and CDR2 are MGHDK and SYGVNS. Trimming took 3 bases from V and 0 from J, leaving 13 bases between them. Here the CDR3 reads CASSDSSGHSTDTQYF. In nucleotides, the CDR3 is TGTGCCAGCAGTGACAGTTCGGGACACAGCACAGATACGCAGTATTTT.